One sample yielded the 18 T cell receptor beta chains listed below, sequenced in a study of blood T cell repertoires in COVID-19. Here immunoSEQ multiplex PCR was the method, and the copy in TCRdb shows in-frame clones only, minus some. The sample yields roughly 130,000 clones, 65% to 85% seen once. Material for sequencing was peripheral blood. All receptors derive from a young man with COVID-19, enrolled during active disease.

The chain has TRBV5-5 and TRBJ2-1; 7 positions agree with TRBD1. Germline trimming cut 4 bases from V and 3 bases from J; bases unmatched to any gene: 1. CDR1 and CDR2 from the germline V gene are SGHKS and YYEKEE (reference sequence). The CDR3 has 13 amino acids. The CDR3 here is CASSRDSYNEQFF. The CDR3 DNA reads as TGTGCCAGCAGCCGGGACAGCTACAATGAGCAGTTCTTC.

The V and J genes are TRBV5-8 and TRBJ2-7, with TRBD2 matching over 8 bases. CDR3 length: 14 amino acids. Germline CDR1 SGHTS, CDR2 YDEGEE. V lost 4 bases to trimming and J lost 3 bases; unmatched junction nucleotides: 6. CDR3 sequence: CASSPGTSFYEQYF. The CDR3 DNA follows: TGTGCCAGCAGCCCGGGGACTAGTTTCTACGAGCAGTACTTC.

The CDR3 here is CASSDIPGNTEAFF. CDR3 DNA: TGTGCCAGCAGCGACATCCCGGGGAACACTGAAGCTTTCTTT. The V and J genes are TRBV6-4 and TRBJ1-1; D not certain. Trimming pared 6 bases from V and 1 base from J, leaving 12 bases between. Germline CDR1 and CDR2: MRHNA and SNTAGT. The CDR3 extends over 14 amino acids.

The CDR3: CATGTSGRRVHEQYF. The CDR3 DNA reads as TGTGCCACCGGGACTAGCGGGAGGAGAGTCCACGAGCAGTACTTC. The chain couples TRBV7-2 to TRBJ2-7; 15 nucleotides agree with TRBD2. V gave up 10 bases and J gave up 5 bases; unmatched junction bases: 9. The CDR3 extends over 15 amino acids. CDR1 and CDR2 from the germline V gene are SGHTA and FQGNSA. Variable domain in full (rest from reference TRBV7-2 and TRBJ2-7): GAGVSQSPSNKVTEKGKDVELRCDPISGHTALYWYRQSLGQGLEFLIYFQGNSAPDKSGLPSDRFSAERTGGSVSTLTIQRTQQEDSAVYLCATGTSGRRVHEQYFGPGTRLTVT.

The rearrangement links TRBV5-4 to TRBJ2-6; D not certain. The CDR3 loop spans 16 amino acids. The germline CDR1 and CDR2 sequences are SGHNT and YYREEE (reference sequence). Trimming took off 0 bases at V and 0 bases at J, with 7 bases between the two ends. The CDR3 region is CASSLDSVSGANVLTF. Here the CDR3 DNA reads TGTGCCAGCAGCTTGGACAGTGTCTCTGGGGCCAACGTCCTGACTTTC.

The chain joins TRBV2 to TRBJ1-1, with TRBD1 identical over 8 bases. V trimming: 4 bases; J trimming: 5 bases; junction bases outside the gene matches: 6. Germline-derived CDR1 and CDR2 are SNHLY and FYNNEI. CDR3 length: 14 residues. CDR3 amino acids: CASSAEQGGTEAFF. The CDR3 DNA is TGTGCCAGCAGTGCAGAACAGGGGGGGACTGAAGCTTTCTTT.

The gene calls are TRBV7-9 and TRBJ2-7, with 7 bases lining up with TRBD1. The CDR3 is made up of 14 amino acids. Germline assignment: CDR1 SEHNR and CDR2 FQNEAQ (reference sequence). V trimming: 5 bases; J trimming: 2 bases; junction bases outside the gene matches: 6. This CDR3 is CASSPGDRTYEQYF. Here the CDR3 DNA reads TGTGCCAGCAGCCCCGGGGACAGAACCTACGAGCAGTACTTC.

V gene TRBV28 combines with J gene TRBJ1-1, with TRBD1 identical over 7 bases. CDR1 MDHEN and CDR2 SYDVKM come from the germline V gene. The CDR3 covers 11 residues. Trimming removed 2 bases from V and 10 bases from J; junction bases left unmatched: 1. The DNA for the CDR3 is TGTGCCAGCAGTTTAAGACAGGGAGCTTTCTTT. Its translation: CASSLRQGAFF.

This chain uses TRBV9 with TRBJ1-2; no definite D call. CDR3 length equals 14 residues. V lost 2 bases, J lost 2 bases, and 10 bases lay in between. CDR1 SGDLS and CDR2 YYNGEE come from the germline V gene. CDR3 nucleotides: TGTGCCAGCAGCGTGGCTCCAGGCAACTATGGCTACACCTTC. This gives the protein CASSVAPGNYGYTF.

The chain couples TRBV9 to TRBJ2-7; maybe TRBD1 (6 bases). Looked up from germline, CDR1 is SGDLS and CDR2 is YYNGEE. The V end was cut by 3 bases, the J end by 3 bases, with 16 bases between. CDR3 length: 15 residues. The CDR3 sequence: CASSATGTTYYEQYF. CDR3 sequence (DNA): TGTGCCAGCAGCGCCACCGGGACAACCTACTACGAGCAGTACTTC.

This clone was counted once. V gene TRBV13 combines with J gene TRBJ1-1; D is perhaps TRBD1 (5 bases). Trimming cost V 5 bases and J 0 bases, with 22 bases left between them. CDR1 and CDR2 (germline): PRHDT, FYEKMQ (reference sequence). The CDR3 contains 18 residues. In DNA, the CDR3 is TGTGCCAGCAGCCCATTACCCGGATGGGGGGGGATGAACACTGAAGCTTTCTTT. This codes for CASSPLPGWGGMNTEAFF. The whole variable domain, filled in from reference TRBV13 and TRBJ1-1, reads AAGVIQSPRHLIKEKRETATLKCYPIPRHDTVYWYQQGPGQDPQFLISFYEKMQSDKGSIPDRFSAQQFSDYHSELNMSSLELGDSALYFCASSPLPGWGGMNTEAFFGQGTRLTVV.

The CDR3 DNA reads TGTGCCAGCAGCCCCCCCGAGGGGGCGCTGGACAATGAGCAGTTCTTC. Translated, it gives CASSPPEGALDNEQFF. The chain combines TRBV7-2 with TRBJ2-1, with 7 bases lining up with TRBD1. Losses at the gene ends were 5 bases for V and 5 bases for J; bases not matched to a gene: 12. Germline CDR1 reads SGHTA; CDR2 reads FQGNSA. The CDR3 contains 16 residues.

This chain links TRBV19 with TRBJ2-5; TRBD2 is a possible D gene (7 bases). Trimming pared 8 bases from V and 1 base from J, leaving 17 bases between. Per the germline V gene, CDR1 is LNHDA and CDR2 is SQIVND (reference sequence). This CDR3 is built from 15 residues. The CDR3 nucleotides are TGTGCCAGTGCCCGGGGGGCCGGGGGCCAAGAGACCCAGTACTTC. Translating gives CASARGAGGQETQYF.

This clone was recorded at least ten times. The chain uses TRBV29-1 and TRBJ2-5, with a weak D call TRBD2 (5 bases). V was clipped by 7 bases and J by 7 bases, with 19 bases between them. This CDR3 is 13 amino acids long. Germline values: CDR1 SQVTM, CDR2 ANQGSEA. DNA for the CDR3: TGCAGCGGGACGGACCACGTAGGAGGGACCCAGTACTTC. Protein product: CSGTDHVGGTQYF.

The V and J genes are TRBV20-1 and TRBJ2-3; D is undetermined. With 3 bases removed from V and 5 bases from J, the gap between germline ends came to 6 bases. This CDR3 comprises 11 residues. Germline V gives CDR1 DFQATT, CDR2 SNEGSKA (reference sequence). The CDR3 reads CSASLRDTQYF. CDR3 sequence (DNA): TGCAGTGCTAGTTTGAGAGATACGCAGTATTTT.

The chain uses TRBV5-6 and TRBJ2-5; 11 bases align to TRBD1. The CDR3 contains 16 residues. CDR1 and CDR2 (germline): SGHDT, YYEEEE. Trimming removed 4 bases from V and 1 base from J; junction bases left unmatched: 6. CDR3 protein: CASSKGQGAFQETQYF. CDR3 DNA: TGTGCCAGCAGCAAAGGACAGGGGGCCTTCCAAGAGACCCAGTACTTC. Full variable domain (missing parts from reference TRBV5-6 and TRBJ2-5): DAGVTQSPTHLIKTRGQQVTLRCSPKSGHDTVSWYQQALGQGPQFIFQYYEEEERQRGNFPDRFSGHQFPNYSSELNVNALLLGDSALYLCASSKGQGAFQETQYFGPGTRLLVL.

As to this clone: Additional DNA sequences in this sample encode the identical CDR3. This sequence joins TRBV9 and TRBJ2-6; maybe TRBD1 (6 bases). The CDR3 runs 15 residues. V was trimmed by 0 bases and J by 2 bases, leaving 6 bases between them. Germline CDR1 is SGDLS and CDR2 is YYNGEE. This CDR3 is CASSVAGAGANVLTF. As DNA, the CDR3 is TGTGCCAGCAGCGTAGCAGGGGCTGGGGCCAACGTCCTGACTTTC.

This chain uses TRBV6-5 with TRBJ2-1; D might be TRBD2 (5 bases). Germline values: CDR1 MNHEY, CDR2 SVGAGI. This CDR3 is 12 amino acids long. The V end was cut by 6 bases, the J end by 7 bases, with 10 bases between. The CDR3 is CASSRTRNEQFF. The CDR3 region has the DNA TGTGCCAGCAGCCGAACTAGGAATGAGCAGTTCTTC.